A single sample is the source of the 23 T cell receptor beta chains below, sequenced in a study of shared clonotypes between healthy human individuals. Profiling relied on immunoSEQ multiplex PCR, and the TCRdb table lists in-frame clones only, not all of them. This table has 2 million to 3 million clones, roughly 93% appearing once. Sequencing used naive CD4+ T cells from PBMCs. Subset specified: CD45RA+ positively selected. The receptors here all came from a young man in good health. Some clones in this sample may be carry-over from other donors' samples.

The J gene is TRBJ2-3, the V gene TRBV25-1; either TRBD1 or TRBD2 may fit D (5 bases each). The V gene lost 1 base and the J gene lost 3 bases, with 8 bases spanning the gap. The CDR3 sequence is 14 residues long. The germline V gene encodes CDR1 MGHDK and CDR2 SYGVNS. CDR3 coding DNA: TGTGCCAGCAGTGAATTGGGACCTACAGATACGCAGTATTTT. Its translation: CASSELGPTDTQYF.

CDR3 region: CASSLRGWLAGSNEQFF. The CDR3 DNA is TGCGCCAGCAGCTTGCGAGGTTGGCTAGCGGGTAGTAATGAGCAGTTCTTC. V is TRBV5-1 and J is TRBJ2-1; TRBD2 agrees at 8 bases. In germline, CDR1 is SGHRS, CDR2 YFSETQ. The CDR3 has 17 amino acids. The J segment lost 7 bases and the V segment lost 1 base, leaving 13 bases of the junction unmatched. The complete variable domain, with remaining parts taken from reference TRBV5-1 and TRBJ2-1, reads KAGVTQTPRYLIKTRGQQVTLSCSPISGHRSVSWYQQTPGQGLQFLFEYFSETQRNKGNFPGRFSGRQFSNSRSEMNVSTLELGDSALYLCASSLRGWLAGSNEQFFGPGTRLTVL.

The chain uses TRBV5-4 and TRBJ2-2; D uncertain. V lost 4 bases, J lost 4 bases, and 14 bases lay in between. Germline V gives CDR1 SGHNT, CDR2 YYREEE (reference sequence). The CDR3 consists of 15 residues. DNA of the CDR3: TGTGCCAGCAGCCGCGAGCTTTCTGGCACCGGGGAGCTGTTTTTT. Translated: CASSRELSGTGELFF.

On this clone: At the DNA level, this CDR3 is encoded by other sequences in the same sample as well. The J gene is TRBJ2-5, the V gene TRBV11-2, with TRBD2 identical over 7 bases. The J call may be mistaken, given a closer DNA end match to TRBJ2-7. The CDR3 has 14 amino acids. CDR1 and CDR2 (germline): SGHAT, FQNNGV. The CDR3 sequence: CASSLAGGSYEQYF. The DNA of the CDR3 is TGTGCCAGCAGCTTAGCGGGAGGCTCCTACGAGCAGTACTTC.

This clone occurred once. The J gene is TRBJ2-5, the V gene TRBV6-6; possibly TRBD2 for D (6 bases). Germline V gives CDR1 MNHNY, CDR2 SVGAGI (reference sequence). This CDR3 is built from 13 residues. Trimming took 4 bases from V and 5 from J, leaving 11 bases between them. In nucleotides, the CDR3 is TGTGCCAGCAGTTTCGTGGAGGGGGAGACCCAGTACTTC. Its translation is CASSFVEGETQYF.

This chain links TRBV5-6 with TRBJ2-5; perhaps TRBD1 as D (6 bases). The CDR3 has 17 residues. CDR1 is SGHDT, CDR2 YYEEEE, per germline. Deletions cut 2 bases from V and 7 bases from J, with 24 bases between. The chain's CDR3 is CASSFSGTGQIMWTQYF. The CDR3 bases are TGTGCCAGCAGCTTCTCCGGTACAGGGCAGATTATGTGGACCCAGTACTTC.

This clone was detected only once. In nucleotides, the CDR3 is TGTGCCGTAGGTAGGGTCACTTACAATGAGCAGTTCTTC. Protein sequence: CAVGRVTYNEQFF. The chain has TRBV30 and TRBJ2-1; no clear D. Germline V gene data show CDR1 as GTSNPN and CDR2 as SVGIG (reference sequence). The CDR3 is 13 amino acids. V lost 8 bases and J lost 4, with 15 bases in between.

The rearrangement joins TRBV6-5 to TRBJ2-5; 9 positions agree with TRBD2. Germline V lookup: CDR1 MNHEY, CDR2 SVGAGI. This CDR3 has 16 residues. Germline trimming cut 0 bases from V and 7 bases from J; bases unmatched to any gene: 9. The DNA for the CDR3 is TGTGCCAGCAGTTACTCCGCGGCTAGCGGGATCTTGACCCAGTACTTC. This sequence encodes CASSYSAASGILTQYF.

The chain recombines TRBV10-1 with TRBJ1-2, with D perhaps matching TRBD1 (5 bases). Germline V gives CDR1 WNHNN, CDR2 SYGVQD (reference sequence). The CDR3 has 20 residues. V dropped 6 bases and J dropped 0 bases, with 29 bases sitting between them. The CDR3, as DNA: TGCGCCAGCAGCGATCGGACAAGGGCTGGGCCCCCCTCTTCTAACTATGGCTACACCTTC. Translation gives CASSDRTRAGPPSSNYGYTF.

The chain is built from TRBV5-1 and TRBJ2-2; D is uncertain. V lost 7 bases, J lost 0 bases, and 4 bases lay in between. The CDR3 sequence is 12 residues long. Germline values: CDR1 SGHRS, CDR2 YFSETQ. As DNA, the CDR3 is TGCGCCAGCTTTACGAACACCGGGGAGCTGTTTTTT. This encodes CASFTNTGELFF.

As to this clone: Other nucleotide sequences from this sample produce the same CDR3. The V call is TRBV27, the J call TRBJ2-7, with D hard to call. CDR3 size: 12 residues. V lost 1 base, J lost 0 bases, and 1 base lay in between. Germline V CDR1 and CDR2: MNHEY, SMNVEV (reference sequence). As DNA, the CDR3 is TGTGCCAGCAGTTTATACTCCTACGAGCAGTACTTC. It codes for CASSLYSYEQYF.

CDR3 nucleotides: TGTGCCAGCTCACAGACGCAGGGGGCCCACTACGAGCAGTACTTC. Translation: CASSQTQGAHYEQYF. The J gene is TRBJ2-7, the V gene TRBV18; 8 nucleotides align to TRBD1. The junction had 8 bases not matched to a gene; V was cut back by 4 bases and J by 3 bases. The CDR3 is made up of 15 amino acids. Germline V gene sequence: CDR1 KGHSH, CDR2 LQKENI.

The chain employs TRBV14 and TRBJ2-7, with TRBD2 matching 9 bases. CDR3 length: 16 amino acids. The junction had 11 bases not matched to a gene; V was cut back by 6 bases and J by 2 bases. CDR1 and CDR2 (germline): SGHDN, FVKESK. This chain's CDR3 is CASRLVAGEGAYEQYF. In DNA form, the CDR3 reads TGTGCCAGCAGGCTCGTAGCGGGAGAGGGGGCCTACGAGCAGTACTTC.

V is TRBV21-1 and J is TRBJ2-4. TRBV21-1 is a documented pseudogene. This CDR3 spans 13 amino acids. Written as DNA, the CDR3 is TGTGCCAGCAGCACAACCGTGGGGTCAATTCAGTACTTC. Its protein is CASSTTVGSIQYF.

As to this clone: Other nucleotide sequences in the sample specify the same CDR3. This sequence joins TRBV5-5 and TRBJ2-7, with D hard to call. V shed 0 bases and J shed 2 bases, with 6 bases lying between them. CDR3 length: 13 residues. CDR1 SGHKS and CDR2 YYEKEE come from the germline V gene (reference sequence). In nucleotides, the CDR3 is TGTGCCAGCAGCTTGGACAGACCCTACGAGCAGTACTTC. Residues: CASSLDRPYEQYF. The complete variable domain, with remaining parts taken from reference TRBV5-5 and TRBJ2-7, reads DAGVTQSPTHLIKTRGQQVTLRCSPISGHKSVSWYQQVLGQGPQFIFQYYEKEERGRGNFPDRFSARQFPNYSSELNVNALLLGDSALYLCASSLDRPYEQYFGPGTRLTVT.

This chain uses TRBV9 with TRBJ1-1; D not certain. Germline V gene data show CDR1 as SGDLS and CDR2 as YYNGEE. This CDR3 spans 14 amino acids. Trimming took off 0 bases at V and 1 base at J, with 7 bases between the two ends. The CDR3 DNA reads as TGTGCCAGCAGCGTAGGCGCACCGAACACTGAAGCTTTCTTT. This encodes CASSVGAPNTEAFF.

The chain links TRBV19 to TRBJ1-1; no clear D gene. Germline assignment: CDR1 LNHDA and CDR2 SQIVND (reference sequence). The CDR3 has 15 amino acids. The ends were cut back, 11 bases at V and 6 bases at J, with 25 bases in the middle. The CDR3 region is CARLYTVPGLAEAFF. CDR3 nucleotide sequence: TGTGCCCGATTATACACGGTCCCTGGACTGGCTGAAGCTTTCTTT.

With regard to this clone: Other DNA sequences in this specimen translate into the identical CDR3. CDR3 sequence: CASSPGRETQYF. CDR3 DNA sequence: TGTGCCAGCTCACCGGGCCGAGAGACCCAGTACTTC. The chain uses TRBV18 and TRBJ2-5; D uncertain. This CDR3 region has 12 residues. Trimming left V 3 bases short and J 4 bases short, with 6 bases between. The germline V gene encodes CDR1 KGHSH and CDR2 LQKENI. The full variable domain, rest sourced from reference TRBV18 and TRBJ2-5, is NAGVMQNPRHLVRRRGQEARLRCSPMKGHSHVYWYRQLPEEGLKFMVYLQKENIIDESGMPKERFSAEFPKEGPSILRIQQVVRGDSAAYFCASSPGRETQYFGPGTRLLVL.

This chain connects TRBV7-3 to TRBJ2-1; 11 bases are shared with TRBD2. Trimming at V came to 6 bases and at J to 0 bases, leaving 4 bases not matched to a gene. The CDR3 loop spans 16 amino acids. Germline CDR1 SGHTA, CDR2 FQGTGA. CDR3 loop: CASSPTSGSSYNEQFF. The CDR3 DNA is TGTGCCAGCAGTCCAACTAGCGGGAGCTCCTACAATGAGCAGTTCTTC.

The chain combines TRBV27 with TRBJ2-1; 10 nucleotides agree with TRBD2. The CDR3 is 15 residues long. V shed 7 bases and J 6 bases; nucleotides not matched to a gene: 9. The germline V gene has CDR1 MNHEY and CDR2 SMNVEV (reference sequence). This CDR3 is CASMRPSGSINEQFF. The CDR3 bases are TGTGCCAGCATGAGACCTAGCGGGAGTATCAATGAGCAGTTCTTC.

The chain joins TRBV6-7 to TRBJ2-3; a weak D match, TRBD1 (5 bases). TRBV6-7 has ORF status, its function being uncertain. This CDR3 spans 14 amino acids. Trimming took 4 bases from V and 3 from J, leaving 11 bases between them. The CDR3 spells CASSSQVGTDTQYF. CDR3 coding DNA: TGTGCCAGCAGTTCACAGGTTGGTACAGATACGCAGTATTTT.

This sequence joins TRBV7-6 and TRBJ2-1, with 10 positions matching TRBD2. V was clipped by 4 bases and J by 2 bases; unmatched bases: 8. CDR3 length: 17 residues. Germline CDR1 and CDR2: SGHVS and FNYEAQ. The CDR3 DNA sequence: TGTGCCAGCAGCTATTACGGACTAGCGGACACCTACAATGAGCAGTTCTTC. This sequence encodes CASSYYGLADTYNEQFF. Supplemented by reference TRBV7-6 and TRBJ2-1, the full variable domain reads GAGVSQSPRYKVTKRGQDVALRCDPISGHVSLYWYRQALGQGPEFLTYFNYEAQQDKSGLPNDRFSAERPEGSISTLTIQRTEQRDSAMYRCASSYYGLADTYNEQFFGPGTRLTVL.

The chain joins TRBV4-2 to TRBJ1-2, with 7 bases that match TRBD1. This CDR3 has 13 residues. Germline CDR1 LGHNA, CDR2 YNFKEQ. J was trimmed by 5 bases and V by 2 bases; bases with no gene match: 2. CDR3 amino acids: CASSQIQGYGYTF. DNA of the CDR3: TGTGCCAGCAGCCAAATACAGGGGTATGGCTACACCTTC.